Below are 27 T cell receptor beta chains sequenced from a single sample in a study of T cell responses to AZD1222 COVID-19 vaccine. Sequencing used immunoSEQ multiplex PCR; TCRdb keeps in-frame clones, though not all of them. Seen here are about 86,000 clones, roughly nine tenths observed once, and the top ten hold about 3%. The material sequenced was peripheral blood, taken on day 0 of AZD1222 vaccination. All receptors derive from an adult in good health.

The V call is TRBV2, the J call TRBJ1-5, with 7 bases identical to TRBD1. V gave up 3 bases and J gave up 5 bases; unmatched junction bases: 10. Germline CDR1 and CDR2: SNHLY and FYNNEI. This CDR3 is 16 amino acids long. The CDR3 region has the DNA TGTGCCAGCAGTGACCGACAGGGTCCGATCGATCAGCCCCAGCATTTT. Protein product: CASSDRQGPIDQPQHF.

This clone was counted between two and nine times. The rearrangement uses TRBV14 and TRBJ2-7; D unclear. CDR3 length: 14 residues. V lost 3 bases and J lost 2, with 11 bases in between. Germline V lookup: CDR1 SGHDN, CDR2 FVKESK. CDR3 protein: CASSQGRSAYEQYF. The CDR3 DNA follows: TGTGCCAGCAGCCAGGGCAGGTCAGCCTACGAGCAGTACTTC.

The rearrangement uses TRBV6-5 and TRBJ2-1, with unresolved D. CDR1 is MNHEY and CDR2 is SVGAGI in the germline V gene. There are 14 residues in the CDR3. The V and J ends lost 0 bases and 8 bases respectively, with 11 bases between them. CDR3 protein: CASSYSGNLDEQFF. The CDR3 DNA is TGTGCCAGCAGTTACTCCGGCAATCTGGATGAGCAGTTCTTC.

This chain connects TRBV27 to TRBJ1-1; D uncertain. Trimming cost V 4 bases and J 11 bases, with 17 bases left between them. The V gene's germline CDR1 is MNHEY and CDR2 SMNVEV (reference sequence). The CDR3 loop spans 13 amino acids. The CDR3 spells CASSSMTPAVAFF. Written as DNA, the CDR3 is TGTGCCAGCAGTTCAATGACCCCCGCAGTGGCTTTCTTT.

The rearrangement uses TRBV5-4 and TRBJ1-2, with 9 bases matching TRBD1. V was pared by 0 bases and J by 5 bases, with 8 bases of the junction left unmatched. CDR3 length: 16 residues. In germline, CDR1 is SGHNT, CDR2 YYREEE (reference sequence). The CDR3 nucleotides read TGTGCCAGCAGCTTGGACAGGGGGCGATCGTCGTATGGCTACACCTTC. Translating it yields CASSLDRGRSSYGYTF.

The chain links TRBV6-2 or TRBV6-3 to TRBJ2-5; tentatively, D is TRBD1 (6 bases). Germline V gene lookup returns CDR1 MNHEY and CDR2 SVGEGT. Trimming left V 0 bases short and J 5 bases short, with 16 bases between. This CDR3 comprises 16 residues. DNA of the CDR3: TGTGCCAGCAGTTACTCCGGGACAAGTGACCTGGAGACCCAGTACTTC. This codes for CASSYSGTSDLETQYF.

V gene TRBV11-3 combines with J gene TRBJ2-7, with unresolved D. The CDR3 is made up of 14 amino acids. The V end lost 1 base, the J end lost 0 bases, and 7 bases lay between the germline ends. The germline V gene encodes CDR1 SGHNT and CDR2 YENEEA. The CDR3 coding sequence is TGTGCCAGCAGCTTAGCCCGCGGCTCCTACGAGCAGTACTTC. Its protein product is CASSLARGSYEQYF.

The chain recombines TRBV18 with TRBJ1-3; perhaps TRBD1 as D (6 bases). Trimming took 6 bases from V and 0 from J, leaving 9 bases between them. The CDR3 has 14 amino acids. Germline CDR1 and CDR2: KGHSH and LQKENI. The CDR3 DNA sequence: TGTGCCAGCTCGACAGGTTCCTCTGGAAACACCATATATTTT. Translation: CASSTGSSGNTIYF.

The chain has TRBV6-5 and TRBJ2-5, with D tentatively TRBD2 (5 bases). The CDR3 consists of 14 residues. The germline CDR1 and CDR2 sequences are MNHEY and SVGAGI. Trimming left V 6 bases short and J 3 bases short, with 14 bases between. This CDR3 is CASSSRGREETQYF. The CDR3 DNA follows: TGTGCCAGCAGCTCTCGGGGAAGGGAAGAGACCCAGTACTTC.

V usage is TRBV6-1 and J usage is TRBJ2-4; D possibly uses TRBD1 or TRBD2 (6 bases each). Per the germline V gene, CDR1 is MNHNS and CDR2 is SASEGT. The CDR3 has 18 residues. V was clipped by 8 bases and J by 0 bases, with 23 bases between them. In nucleotides, the CDR3 is TGTGCCAGCCGTGGGGGGCAAACCAAATTACTAGCCAAAAACATTCAGTACTTC. It encodes CASRGGQTKLLAKNIQYF.

The rearrangement uses TRBV7-3 and TRBJ1-3; the match to TRBD1 covers 12 bases. The CDR3 loop spans 16 amino acids. Germline V gives CDR1 SGHTA, CDR2 FQGTGA. Trimming cost V 5 bases and J 5 bases; bases outside gene matches: 7. The CDR3 DNA reads as TGTGCCAGCAGCCCCGGGGGACAGGGGGCGCGAAACACCATATATTTT. Its translation: CASSPGGQGARNTIYF.

This clone was counted between two and nine times. The V gene is TRBV11-2, the J gene TRBJ1-4, with 9 bases lining up with TRBD1. V gave up 4 bases and J gave up 5 bases; unmatched junction bases: 11. This CDR3 region has 17 residues. CDR1 is SGHAT and CDR2 is FQNNGV in the germline V gene. The CDR3 sequence: CASSSATWTGENEKLFF. For the CDR3, the DNA is TGTGCCAGCAGCTCAGCAACATGGACAGGGGAAAATGAAAAACTGTTTTTT.

This chain connects TRBV4-2 to TRBJ2-2; the D gene could be TRBD1 or TRBD2 (5 bases each). Between the trimmed V and J ends, which lost 0 bases and 0 bases, there was a span of 8 bases. The CDR3 contains 16 residues. Per germline, CDR1 LGHNA and CDR2 YNFKEQ. The CDR3 loop reads CASSQDPGPNTGELFF. As DNA, the CDR3 is TGTGCCAGCAGCCAAGATCCGGGGCCGAACACCGGGGAGCTGTTTTTT.

The chain employs TRBV5-1 and TRBJ2-2; D not resolved. Per germline, CDR1 SGHRS and CDR2 YFSETQ. Trimming removed 3 bases from V and 3 bases from J, with 9 bases in between. The CDR3 sequence is 14 residues long. In nucleotides, the CDR3 is TGCGCCAGCAGCTCGGTAGCACACACCGGGGAGCTGTTTTTT. Protein: CASSSVAHTGELFF.

The chain combines TRBV28 with TRBJ1-2; D uncertain. Trimming took off 2 bases at V and 7 bases at J, with 17 bases between the two ends. Germline CDR1 MDHEN, CDR2 SYDVKM. The CDR3 is made up of 15 amino acids. The CDR3 is CASSLDPKGYPGYTF. In DNA, the CDR3 is TGTGCCAGCAGTTTAGACCCAAAGGGCTACCCTGGCTACACCTTC.

V gene TRBV12-3 or TRBV12-4 combines with J gene TRBJ2-2; no firm D call. The CDR3 sequence is 13 residues long. V shed 4 bases and J shed 2 bases, with 5 bases lying between them. The CDR3 nucleotides read TGTGCCAGCAGTTCGATTAACACCGGGGAGCTGTTTTTT. Translation gives CASSSINTGELFF.

The gene calls are TRBV28 and TRBJ2-7; the match to TRBD1 covers 7 bases. Germline CDR1 and CDR2: MDHEN and SYDVKM. This CDR3 region has 13 residues. V gave up 5 bases and J gave up 2 bases; unmatched junction bases: 3. This CDR3 reads CASSKTGPYEQYF. In DNA form, the CDR3 reads TGTGCCAGCAGTAAGACAGGGCCCTACGAGCAGTACTTC.

CDR3 in DNA: TGTGCCAGCAGCGTCGACGACAGGGATCGCAATCAGCCCCAGCATTTT. Its protein is CASSVDDRDRNQPQHF. The chain uses TRBV9 and TRBJ1-5; TRBD1 agrees at 7 bases. V was clipped by 2 bases and J by 2 bases; unmatched bases: 7. The CDR3 totals 16 residues. Germline CDR1 and CDR2: SGDLS and YYNGEE.

V usage is TRBV3-1 (or the pseudogene TRBV3-2) and J usage is TRBJ1-2; no firm D call. Germline values: CDR1 LGHDT, CDR2 YNNKEL (reference sequence). Trimming took off 1 base at V and 4 bases at J, with 10 bases between the two ends. The CDR3 has 14 residues. DNA for the CDR3: TGTGCCAGCAGCCAAGGCCGCAGGATCTATGGCTACACCTTC. Its protein product is CASSQGRRIYGYTF.

This chain links TRBV11-2 with TRBJ2-1, with D hard to call. The CDR3 extends over 13 amino acids. Trimming left V 0 bases short and J 10 bases short, with 10 bases between. Germline V gives CDR1 SGHAT, CDR2 FQNNGV. CDR3 amino acids: CASSLDSRAEQFF. The CDR3 nucleotides are TGTGCCAGCAGCTTAGATAGTAGGGCCGAGCAGTTCTTC.

This sequence joins TRBV14 and TRBJ1-6, with TRBD1 identical over 8 bases. Germline lookup yields CDR1 SGHDN and CDR2 FVKESK. This CDR3 is built from 17 residues. J was trimmed by 0 bases and V by 5 bases; bases with no gene match: 6. The CDR3 DNA reads as TGTGCCAGCAGCACCGGGACAGGAAGCTCCTATAATTCACCCCTCCACTTT. It yields the protein CASSTGTGSSYNSPLHF.

This sequence joins TRBV11-2 and TRBJ2-7, with no clear D. Trimming left V 5 bases short and J 2 bases short, with 10 bases between. The CDR3 is made up of 13 amino acids. Germline CDR1 reads SGHAT; CDR2 reads FQNNGV. The CDR3 spells CASSPAFTYEQYF. The CDR3 nucleotides are TGTGCCAGCAGCCCCGCCTTTACCTACGAGCAGTACTTC. Complete variable domain (other parts from reference TRBV11-2 and TRBJ2-7): EAGVAQSPRYKIIEKRQSVAFWCNPISGHATLYWYQQILGQGPKLLIQFQNNGVVDDSQLPKDRFSAERLKGVDSTLKIQPAKLEDSAVYLCASSPAFTYEQYFGPGTRLTVT.

This clone was detected only a few times. V gene TRBV18 combines with J gene TRBJ1-3; D might be TRBD1 (6 bases). The germline CDR1 and CDR2 sequences are KGHSH and LQKENI. Trimming left V 6 bases short and J 1 base short, with 16 bases between. The CDR3 loop spans 16 amino acids. In nucleotides, the CDR3 is TGTGCCAGCTCGCCTGGGGGCTCCCGTTCTGGAAACACCATATATTTT. Amino acids: CASSPGGSRSGNTIYF. Drawing the rest from reference TRBV18 and TRBJ1-3, the complete variable domain is NAGVMQNPRHLVRRRGQEARLRCSPMKGHSHVYWYRQLPEEGLKFMVYLQKENIIDESGMPKERFSAEFPKEGPSILRIQQVVRGDSAAYFCASSPGGSRSGNTIYFGEGSWLTVV.

This chain uses TRBV19 with TRBJ1-6, with D perhaps TRBD1 (5 bases). CDR3 size: 14 residues. The germline gives CDR1 LNHDA, CDR2 SQIVND (reference sequence). V was trimmed by 10 bases and J by 10 bases, leaving 20 bases between them. The CDR3 nucleotides read TGTGCCACAAAGGCGGAGGGCCGGGACTCACCCCTCCACTTT. It specifies CATKAEGRDSPLHF.

The gene calls are TRBV27 and TRBJ1-2; D perhaps matches TRBD1 (6 bases). Germline CDR1 MNHEY, CDR2 SMNVEV (reference sequence). There are 13 residues in the CDR3. V lost 5 bases and J 8 bases, leaving 15 bases between the germline ends. The CDR3 sequence is CASSGDRTRGYTF. CDR3 nucleotide sequence: TGTGCCAGCAGTGGAGACAGGACGCGGGGCTACACCTTC.

The chain couples TRBV19 to TRBJ1-4; the D is unclear. CDR1 and CDR2 from the germline V gene are LNHDA and SQIVND (reference sequence). The CDR3 length is 15 residues. The ends were cut back, 5 bases at V and 7 bases at J, with 17 bases in the middle. CDR3 protein: CASSSKGRVGEKLFF. CDR3 bases: TGTGCCAGTAGTTCAAAGGGTCGTGTGGGTGAAAAACTGTTTTTT. Complete variable domain (other parts from reference TRBV19 and TRBJ1-4): DGGITQSPKYLFRKEGQNVTLSCEQNLNHDAMYWYRQDPGQGLRLIYYSQIVNDFQKGDIAEGYSVSREKKESFPLTVTSAQKNPTAFYLCASSSKGRVGEKLFFGSGTQLSVL.

The rearrangement links TRBV5-1 to TRBJ2-1; TRBD2 matches at 11 bases. V gave up 0 bases and J gave up 4 bases; unmatched junction bases: 0. Germline values: CDR1 SGHRS, CDR2 YFSETQ. The CDR3 length is 15 residues. In DNA form, the CDR3 reads TGCGCCAGCAGCTTGGGACTAGCGGGGTACAATGAGCAGTTCTTC. Its translation: CASSLGLAGYNEQFF. Based on the CDR3 plus reference TRBV5-1 and TRBJ2-1, the full variable domain is KAGVTQTPRYLIKTRGQQVTLSCSPISGHRSVSWYQQTPGQGLQFLFEYFSETQRNKGNFPGRFSGRQFSNSRSEMNVSTLELGDSALYLCASSLGLAGYNEQFFGPGTRLTVL.